This T cell receptor beta chain was retrieved from a study of regulatory T cells in long-lasting Graves disease. Overall study results and limits: For persistent Graves' patients, TCR diversity was lower than for newly diagnosed ones. Relative to new patients (roughly 900), persistent patients exhibited greater sharing of public clonotypes (about 3,000).

Turning to this clonotype: As yet, its antigen is unknown.

Sequencing libraries for TCR beta were prepared with iRepertoire HTBI primers and Arm-PCR of CDR3 regions. MiXCR was run by TCRdb on the multiplex PCR reads, yielding one entry per CDR3 protein. The data hold 300,000 to 500,000 distinct CDR3 sequences, with around 21% observed a single time. Time point noted: persistent/refractory GD, antithyroid drugs over 5 years with positive TRAb. Extracted PBMC RNA gave rise to the TCR library. Graves' disease diagnosis relied on American Thyroid Association guidelines. This sample comprised peripheral blood mononuclear cells (PBMCs), obtained when the disease was refractory, from a patient treated with antithyroid drugs. The sequence was obtained from a female donor with Graves disease.

CDR3 nucleotides: TGTGCCAGCAGTTTAGGGGCAGGGAACGAGCAGTACTTC. Translated: CASSLGAGNEQYF. The chain has TRBV12-3 or TRBV12-4 and TRBJ2-7; a weak D match, TRBD1 (5 bases). CDR3 length equals 13 residues. V dropped 1 base and J dropped 5 bases, with 9 bases sitting between them.